This entry lists 24 T cell receptor beta chains sequenced from one sample in a study of T cell repertoires in ileal Crohn's disease. Time point of the sample: neoterminal ileum biopsy at postoperative endoscopy, about 6 months after surgery. Profiling relied on immunoSEQ multiplex PCR, and the TCRdb table lists in-frame clones only, not all of them. There are about 1,800 clones in the sample; more than 75% occur only once, and 5% to 7% lies in the top ten. Sequenced: ileal tissue. The receptors here all came from an adult with Crohn's disease.

The chain recombines TRBV7-2 with TRBJ1-3, with D tentatively TRBD1 (6 bases). This CDR3 region has 16 residues. Trimming left V 5 bases short and J 1 base short, with 15 bases between. Germline V gene lookup returns CDR1 SGHTA and CDR2 FQGNSA. The CDR3, as DNA: TGTGCCAGCAGCCCGCAGGGGATATTTTCTGGAAACACCATATATTTT. It yields the protein CASSPQGIFSGNTIYF.

The chain combines TRBV7-2 with TRBJ2-2, with D perhaps being TRBD1 or TRBD2 (5 bases each). V was shortened by 5 bases and J by 4 bases, with 8 bases between the two germline ends. CDR1 and CDR2 (germline): SGHTA, FQGNSA. The CDR3 runs to 13 residues. As DNA, the CDR3 is TGTGCCAGCAGCAAGGGGACCACCGGGGAGCTGTTTTTT. It translates to CASSKGTTGELFF.

The rearrangement joins TRBV4-3 to TRBJ1-2; D ambiguous. Trimming took off 0 bases at V and 4 bases at J, with 9 bases between the two ends. The germline gives CDR1 LGHNA, CDR2 YSLEER. The CDR3 runs 14 residues. CDR3 bases: TGCGCCAGCAGCCAAGATAGGGCCGGCTATGGCTACACCTTC. Its translation: CASSQDRAGYGYTF.

This chain links TRBV27 with TRBJ1-1; D call uncertain. Trimming took off 2 bases at V and 11 bases at J, with 18 bases between the two ends. This CDR3 has 14 residues. Germline V gene sequence: CDR1 MNHEY, CDR2 SMNVEV (reference sequence). The chain's CDR3 is CASSLVGGLSRAFF. DNA of the CDR3: TGTGCCAGCAGTTTAGTTGGCGGACTTTCGAGGGCTTTCTTT.

This chain links TRBV7-2 with TRBJ2-3, with 7 nucleotides matching TRBD1. V gave up 4 bases and J gave up 4 bases; unmatched junction bases: 5. Germline CDR1 SGHTA, CDR2 FQGNSA. The CDR3 has 14 residues. Written as DNA, the CDR3 is TGTGCCAGCAGCTCCCGACAGGGCGCAGATACGCAGTATTTT. This sequence encodes CASSSRQGADTQYF.

V and J are TRBV2 and TRBJ2-3; D gene ambiguous. Germline V gene sequence: CDR1 SNHLY, CDR2 FYNNEI. Trimming took 3 bases from V and 0 from J, leaving 7 bases between them. This CDR3 region has 14 residues. The CDR3 DNA reads as TGTGCCAGCAGTGACAGAACTAGCACAGATACGCAGTATTTT. Amino acid sequence: CASSDRTSTDTQYF.

V is TRBV6-1 and J is TRBJ2-7; D gene uncertain. Germline V gives CDR1 MNHNS, CDR2 SASEGT. Trimming cost V 3 bases and J 3 bases, with 12 bases left between them. This CDR3 region has 14 residues. The CDR3 here is CASSEYRTLYEQYV. In DNA, the CDR3 is TGTGCCAGCAGTGAGTACAGAACACTCTACGAGCAGTACGTC.

The chain employs TRBV11-2 and TRBJ2-7; D call uncertain. This CDR3 comprises 14 residues. Trimming left V 4 bases short and J 0 bases short, with 10 bases between. Germline lookup yields CDR1 SGHAT and CDR2 FQNNGV. This CDR3 reads CASSSQASSYEQYV. Here the CDR3 DNA reads TGTGCCAGCAGCTCCCAGGCGAGCTCCTACGAGCAGTACGTC.

In its sample, this clone was seen once. The V call is TRBV10-3, the J call TRBJ2-7; TRBD1 matches at 9 bases. Germline V gene data show CDR1 as ENHRY and CDR2 as SYGVKD. The CDR3 has 12 residues. Trimming at V came to 4 bases and at J to 7 bases, leaving 2 bases not matched to a gene. The CDR3 is CAISVDRGEQYV. In DNA, the CDR3 is TGTGCCATCAGTGTTGACAGGGGGGAGCAGTACGTC.

This chain's CDR3 is CASSLSFSGSNQPQHF. CDR3 DNA sequence: TGTGCCAGCAGTTTATCTTTTTCGGGTAGCAATCAGCCCCAGCATTTT. V gene TRBV27 combines with J gene TRBJ1-5; D call uncertain. This CDR3 contains 16 residues. V lost 0 bases, J lost 0 bases, and 9 bases lay in between. From germline, CDR1 is MNHEY and CDR2 SMNVEV (reference sequence).

V is TRBV2 and J is TRBJ1-2; 7 bases map to TRBD1. Trimming at V came to 5 bases and at J to 8 bases, leaving 14 bases not matched to a gene. Looked up from germline, CDR1 is SNHLY and CDR2 is FYNNEI. CDR3 size: 15 residues. The CDR3 reads CASSPEPSGGFGYTF. The CDR3 DNA follows: TGTGCCAGCAGTCCCGAGCCCTCAGGGGGTTTCGGCTACACCTTC.

This clone has only one observation. V gene TRBV10-3 combines with J gene TRBJ1-1; unclear D gene. Germline-derived CDR1 and CDR2 are ENHRY and SYGVKD. The length of the CDR3 is 15 residues. With 4 bases removed from V and 1 base from J, the gap between germline ends came to 13 bases. CDR3 nucleotide sequence: TGTGCCATCAGTGGACCCGTGGCGGGGAACACTGAAGCTTTCTTT. This gives the protein CAISGPVAGNTEAFF.

The chain uses TRBV5-1 and TRBJ2-1, with a weak D call TRBD2 (6 bases). This CDR3 is 15 amino acids long. The germline V and J ends were trimmed by 0 bases and 6 bases, with 13 bases remaining between them. CDR1 SGHRS and CDR2 YFSETQ come from the germline V gene. The CDR3 nucleotides read TGCGCCAGCAGCTTGGTGACGGGAGAGAGCAATGAGCAGTTCTTC. This sequence encodes CASSLVTGESNEQFF.

This clone has more than one count but fewer than ten. This sequence joins TRBV19 and TRBJ1-6; TRBD1 aligns across 7 bases. CDR1 and CDR2 from the germline V gene are LNHDA and SQIVND (reference sequence). Trimming cost V 7 bases and J 1 base; bases outside gene matches: 7. CDR3 size: 16 residues. The CDR3 nucleotides read TGTGCCAGTAAGGAAACAGGGGCATCCTATAATTCACCCCTCCACTTT. Encoded protein: CASKETGASYNSPLHF.

The V gene is TRBV7-2, the J gene TRBJ1-6; D is possibly TRBD1 (6 bases). The germline V and J ends were trimmed by 5 bases and 10 bases, with 18 bases remaining between them. The CDR3 consists of 15 residues. Germline V lookup: CDR1 SGHTA, CDR2 FQGNSA. For the CDR3, the DNA is TGTGCCAGCAGCCCCCTGGTCAGGGGTACATCACCCCTCCACTTT. Translating gives CASSPLVRGTSPLHF.

This sequence joins TRBV7-2 and TRBJ1-4; TRBD1 aligns across 7 bases. The CDR3 spans 12 residues. The junction had 1 base not matched to a gene; V was cut back by 6 bases and J by 6 bases. Germline CDR1 and CDR2: SGHTA and FQGNSA. The CDR3 protein is CASRGQYEKLFF. The CDR3 nucleotides are TGTGCCAGCAGGGGACAGTATGAAAAACTGTTTTTT.

The chain links TRBV10-3 to TRBJ1-2; a weak D match, TRBD1 (5 bases). V dropped 1 base and J dropped 5 bases, with 8 bases sitting between them. The germline V gene has CDR1 ENHRY and CDR2 SYGVKD. The CDR3 is made up of 13 amino acids. The CDR3 region is CAISELAGYGYTF. DNA of the CDR3: TGTGCCATCAGTGAGTTGGCAGGGTATGGCTACACCTTC.

Concerning this clone itself: The sample carries other DNA sequences with the same CDR3. This chain links TRBV2 with TRBJ1-2; D not resolved. Looked up from germline, CDR1 is SNHLY and CDR2 is FYNNEI. The CDR3 has 13 residues. Trimming took off 2 bases at V and 4 bases at J, with 8 bases between the two ends. CDR3 amino acids: CASSERQVYGYTF. CDR3 DNA sequence: TGTGCCAGCAGTGAAAGGCAGGTCTATGGCTACACCTTC.

The chain has TRBV28 and TRBJ2-3; TRBD1 agrees at 9 bases. The J segment lost 4 bases and the V segment lost 5 bases, leaving 7 bases of the junction unmatched. CDR3 size: 15 residues. Germline V CDR1 and CDR2: MDHEN, SYDVKM. Written as DNA, the CDR3 is TGTGCCAGCAGTACAGCCGGGACAGGGCCAGATACGCAGTATTTT. Translating gives CASSTAGTGPDTQYF.

The J gene is TRBJ1-1, the V gene TRBV7-9, with D possibly matching TRBD1 (5 bases). Germline V gene data show CDR1 as SEHNR and CDR2 as FQNEAQ (reference sequence). There are 11 residues in the CDR3. Between the trimmed V and J ends, which lost 9 bases and 1 base, there was a span of 6 bases. The DNA of the CDR3 is TGTGCCAGTGGGGGGAACACTGAAGCTTTCTTT. Translating gives CASGGNTEAFF. The full variable domain, in which reference TRBV7-9 and TRBJ1-1 provide the parts outside the CDR3, is DTGVSQNPRHKITKRGQNVTFRCDPISEHNRLYWYRQTLGQGPEFLTYFQNEAQLEKSRLLSDRFSAERPKGSFSTLEIQRTEQGDSAMYLCASGGNTEAFFGQGTRLTVV.

This rearrangement joins TRBV19 to TRBJ1-2; D is undetermined. Per germline, CDR1 LNHDA and CDR2 SQIVND (reference sequence). CDR3 length equals 16 residues. V was pared by 3 bases and J by 8 bases, with 22 bases between. CDR3 nucleotides: TGTGCCAGTAGTATGATTGCGGCGACGAGCTCAAGAGGCTACACCTTC. It is translated as CASSMIAATSSRGYTF. Together with reference TRBV19 and TRBJ1-2, the CDR3 gives the full variable domain: DGGITQSPKYLFRKEGQNVTLSCEQNLNHDAMYWYRQDPGQGLRLIYYSQIVNDFQKGDIAEGYSVSREKKESFPLTVTSAQKNPTAFYLCASSMIAATSSRGYTFGSGTRLTVV.

The genes are TRBV27 and TRBJ2-3, with no clear D. The CDR3 is 11 amino acids. Germline-derived CDR1 and CDR2 are MNHEY and SMNVEV (reference sequence). The V gene lost 1 base and the J gene lost 7 bases, with 3 bases spanning the gap. CDR3 sequence (DNA): TGTGCCAGCAGTTTATACAATACGCAGTATTTT. Protein: CASSLYNTQYF.

Points on this clone: The junction shows a germline mismatch at one end, possibly a read error. The chain uses TRBV7-7 and TRBJ2-3; the D is unclear. Germline assignment: CDR1 SSHAT and CDR2 FNYEAQ (reference sequence). The CDR3 totals 14 residues. DNA for the CDR3: TGTGCTAGCAGCTTAGAATTTAGCACAGATACGCAGTATTTT. Translating gives CASSLEFSTDTQYF.

In its sample, this clone was seen once. The chain couples TRBV6-1 to TRBJ1-1; TRBD1 might be the D (6 bases). The V and J ends lost 10 bases and 2 bases respectively, with 17 bases between them. Germline assignment: CDR1 MNHNS and CDR2 SASEGT. CDR3 length equals 14 residues. The DNA for the CDR3 is TGTGCCACCCACCGGGACAAGGCCAACACTGAAGCTTTCTTT. Translation gives CATHRDKANTEAFF.